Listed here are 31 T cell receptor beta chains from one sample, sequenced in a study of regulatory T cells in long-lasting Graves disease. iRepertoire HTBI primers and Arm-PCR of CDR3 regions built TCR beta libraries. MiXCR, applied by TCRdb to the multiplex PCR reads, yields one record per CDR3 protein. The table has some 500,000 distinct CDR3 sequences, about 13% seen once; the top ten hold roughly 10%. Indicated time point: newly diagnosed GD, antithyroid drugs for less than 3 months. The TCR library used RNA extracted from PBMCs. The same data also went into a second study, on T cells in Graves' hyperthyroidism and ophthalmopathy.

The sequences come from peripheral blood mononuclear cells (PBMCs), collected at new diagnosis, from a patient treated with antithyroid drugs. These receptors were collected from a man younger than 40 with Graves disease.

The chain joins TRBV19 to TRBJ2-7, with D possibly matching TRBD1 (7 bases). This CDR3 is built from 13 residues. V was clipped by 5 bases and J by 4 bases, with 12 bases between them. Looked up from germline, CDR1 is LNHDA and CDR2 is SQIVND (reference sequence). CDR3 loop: CASSGGGLYEQYF. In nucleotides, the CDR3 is TGTGCCAGTAGTGGAGGGGGCTTATACGAGCAGTACTTC. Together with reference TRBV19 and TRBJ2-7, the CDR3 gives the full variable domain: DGGITQSPKYLFRKEGQNVTLSCEQNLNHDAMYWYRQDPGQGLRLIYYSQIVNDFQKGDIAEGYSVSREKKESFPLTVTSAQKNPTAFYLCASSGGGLYEQYFGPGTRLTVT.

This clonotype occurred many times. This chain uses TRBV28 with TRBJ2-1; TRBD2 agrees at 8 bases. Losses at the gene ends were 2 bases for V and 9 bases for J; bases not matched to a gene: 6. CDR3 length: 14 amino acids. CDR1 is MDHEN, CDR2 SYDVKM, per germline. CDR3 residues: CASSLPGGPIEQFF. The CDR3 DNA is TGTGCCAGCAGTTTACCGGGAGGGCCGATTGAGCAGTTCTTC.

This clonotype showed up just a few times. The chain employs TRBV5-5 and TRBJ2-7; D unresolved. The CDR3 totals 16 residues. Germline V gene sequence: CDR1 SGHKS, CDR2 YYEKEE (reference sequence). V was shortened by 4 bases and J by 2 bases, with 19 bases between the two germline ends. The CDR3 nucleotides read TGTGCCAGCAGCCCAACCCCAACCCATGGGGCCTACGAGCAGTACTTC. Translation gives CASSPTPTHGAYEQYF.

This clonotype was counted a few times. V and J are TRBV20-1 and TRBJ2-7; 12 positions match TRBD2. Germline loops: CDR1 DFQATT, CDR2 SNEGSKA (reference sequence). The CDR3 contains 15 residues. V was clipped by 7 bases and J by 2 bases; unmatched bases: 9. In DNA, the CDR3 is TGCAGTGGGGAGACTAGCGGGAGCGGGGCCTACGAGCAGTACTTC. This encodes CSGETSGSGAYEQYF.

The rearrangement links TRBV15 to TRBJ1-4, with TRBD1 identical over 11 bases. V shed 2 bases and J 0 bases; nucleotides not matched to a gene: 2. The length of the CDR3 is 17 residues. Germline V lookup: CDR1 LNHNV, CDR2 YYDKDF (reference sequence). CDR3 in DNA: TGTGCCACCAGCAGACCGGGACAGGGGGCAACTAATGAAAAACTGTTTTTT. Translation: CATSRPGQGATNEKLFF.

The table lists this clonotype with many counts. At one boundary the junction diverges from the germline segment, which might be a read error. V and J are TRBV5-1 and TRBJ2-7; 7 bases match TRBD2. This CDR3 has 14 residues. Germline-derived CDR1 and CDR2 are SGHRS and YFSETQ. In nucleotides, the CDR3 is TGTGCCAGCAGCCCTTCTAGCGGTTCCTACGAGCAGTACTTC. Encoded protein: CASSPSSGSYEQYF.

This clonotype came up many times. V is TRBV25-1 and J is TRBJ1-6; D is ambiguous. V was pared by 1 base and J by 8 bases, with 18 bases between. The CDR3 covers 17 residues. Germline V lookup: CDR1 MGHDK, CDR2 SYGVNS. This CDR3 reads CASSEFGWGIGDSPLHF. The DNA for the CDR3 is TGTGCCAGCAGTGAATTTGGATGGGGAATCGGGGATTCACCCCTCCACTTT.

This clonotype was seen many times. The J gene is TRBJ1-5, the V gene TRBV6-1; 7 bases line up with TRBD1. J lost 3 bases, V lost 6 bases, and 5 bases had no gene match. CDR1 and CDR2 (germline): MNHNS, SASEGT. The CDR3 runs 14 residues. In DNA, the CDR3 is TGTGCCAGCAGGCGGGACAGAATCAATCAGCCCCAGCATTTT. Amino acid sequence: CASRRDRINQPQHF.

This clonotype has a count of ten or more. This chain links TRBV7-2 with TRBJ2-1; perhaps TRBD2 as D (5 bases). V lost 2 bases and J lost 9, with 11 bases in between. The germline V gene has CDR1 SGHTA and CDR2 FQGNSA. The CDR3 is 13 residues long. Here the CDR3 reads CASSLRLAVEQFF. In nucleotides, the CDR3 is TGTGCCAGCAGCTTACGGCTAGCCGTTGAGCAGTTCTTC. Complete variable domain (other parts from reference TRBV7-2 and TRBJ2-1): GAGVSQSPSNKVTEKGKDVELRCDPISGHTALYWYRQSLGQGLEFLIYFQGNSAPDKSGLPSDRFSAERTGGSVSTLTIQRTQQEDSAVYLCASSLRLAVEQFFGPGTRLTVL.

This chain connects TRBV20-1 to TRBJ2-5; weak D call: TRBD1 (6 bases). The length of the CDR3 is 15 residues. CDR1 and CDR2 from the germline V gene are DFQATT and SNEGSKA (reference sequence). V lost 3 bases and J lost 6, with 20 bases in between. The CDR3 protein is CSASTRQESRQTQYF. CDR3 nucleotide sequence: TGCAGTGCTAGTACTAGACAGGAGTCAAGACAGACCCAGTACTTC.

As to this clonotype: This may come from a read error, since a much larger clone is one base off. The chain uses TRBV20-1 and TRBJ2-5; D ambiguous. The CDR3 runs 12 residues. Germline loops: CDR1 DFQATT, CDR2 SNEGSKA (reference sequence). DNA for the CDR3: TGCAGTGCTAGTGCCAGCCAAGAGGCCCAGTACTTC. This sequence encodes CSASASQEAQYF.

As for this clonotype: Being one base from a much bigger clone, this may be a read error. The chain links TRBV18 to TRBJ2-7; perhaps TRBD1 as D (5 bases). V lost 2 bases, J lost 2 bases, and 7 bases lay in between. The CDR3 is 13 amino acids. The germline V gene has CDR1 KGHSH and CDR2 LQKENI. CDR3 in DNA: TGTGCCAGCTCACCAGCGGACACCTACGAGCAGTACTTC. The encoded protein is CASSPADTYEQYF.

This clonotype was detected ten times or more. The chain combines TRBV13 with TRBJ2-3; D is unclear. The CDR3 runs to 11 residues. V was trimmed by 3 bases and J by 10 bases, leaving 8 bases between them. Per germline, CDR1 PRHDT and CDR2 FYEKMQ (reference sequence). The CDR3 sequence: CASSFDYAQYF. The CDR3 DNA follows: TGTGCCAGCAGCTTTGATTACGCGCAGTATTTT.

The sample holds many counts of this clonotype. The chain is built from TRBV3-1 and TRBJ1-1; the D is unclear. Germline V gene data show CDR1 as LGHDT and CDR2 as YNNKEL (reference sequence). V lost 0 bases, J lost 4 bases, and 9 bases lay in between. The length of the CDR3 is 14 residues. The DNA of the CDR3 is TGTGCCAGCAGCCAAGAGCCGGCCTTCACTGAAGCTTTCTTT. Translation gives CASSQEPAFTEAFF.

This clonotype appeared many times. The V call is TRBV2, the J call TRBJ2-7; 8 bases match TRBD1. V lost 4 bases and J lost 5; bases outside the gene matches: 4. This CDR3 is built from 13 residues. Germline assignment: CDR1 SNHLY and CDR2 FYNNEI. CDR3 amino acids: CASSAAGGDEQYF. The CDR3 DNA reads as TGTGCCAGCAGTGCAGCAGGGGGCGACGAGCAGTACTTC. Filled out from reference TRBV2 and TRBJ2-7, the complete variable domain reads EPEVTQTPSHQVTQMGQEVILRCVPISNHLYFYWYRQILGQKVEFLVSFYNNEISEKSEIFDDQFSVERPDGSNFTLKIRSTKLEDSAMYFCASSAAGGDEQYFGPGTRLTVT.

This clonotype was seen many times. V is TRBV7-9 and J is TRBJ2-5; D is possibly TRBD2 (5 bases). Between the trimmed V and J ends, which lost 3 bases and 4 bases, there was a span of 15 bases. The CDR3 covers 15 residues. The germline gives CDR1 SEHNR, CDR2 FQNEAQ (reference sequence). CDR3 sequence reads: CASSLFPQRRETQYF. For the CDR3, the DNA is TGTGCCAGCAGCTTGTTCCCTCAGCGGAGAGAGACCCAGTACTTC.

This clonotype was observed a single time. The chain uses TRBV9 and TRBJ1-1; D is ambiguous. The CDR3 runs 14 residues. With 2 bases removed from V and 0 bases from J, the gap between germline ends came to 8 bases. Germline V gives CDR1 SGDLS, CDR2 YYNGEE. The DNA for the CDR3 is TGTGCCAGCAGCGTCGACGGGATGAACACTGAAGCTTTCTTT. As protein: CASSVDGMNTEAFF.

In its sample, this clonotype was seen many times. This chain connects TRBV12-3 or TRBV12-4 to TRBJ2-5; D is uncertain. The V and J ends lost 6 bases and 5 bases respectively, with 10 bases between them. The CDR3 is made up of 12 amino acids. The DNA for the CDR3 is TGTGCCAGCAGAACCCCCGGGGAGACCCAGTACTTC. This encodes CASRTPGETQYF.

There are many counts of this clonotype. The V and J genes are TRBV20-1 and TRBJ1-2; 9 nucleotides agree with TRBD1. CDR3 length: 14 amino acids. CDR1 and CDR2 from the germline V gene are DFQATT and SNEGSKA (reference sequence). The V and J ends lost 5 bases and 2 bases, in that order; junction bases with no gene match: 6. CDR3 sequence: CSALYGTGNYGYTF. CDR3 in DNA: TGCAGTGCTCTCTACGGGACAGGGAACTATGGCTACACCTTC.

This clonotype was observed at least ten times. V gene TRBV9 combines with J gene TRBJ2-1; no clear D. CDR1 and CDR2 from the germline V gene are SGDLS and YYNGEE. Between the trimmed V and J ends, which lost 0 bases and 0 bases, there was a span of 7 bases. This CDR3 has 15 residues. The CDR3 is CASSVGARSYNEQFF. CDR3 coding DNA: TGTGCCAGCAGCGTAGGAGCGCGCTCCTACAATGAGCAGTTCTTC.

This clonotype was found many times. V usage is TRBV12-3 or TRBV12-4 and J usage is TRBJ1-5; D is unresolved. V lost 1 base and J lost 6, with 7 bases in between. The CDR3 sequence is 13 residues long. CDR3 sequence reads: CASSLGLSQPQHF. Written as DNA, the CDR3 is TGTGCCAGCAGTTTAGGGTTAAGTCAGCCCCAGCATTTT.

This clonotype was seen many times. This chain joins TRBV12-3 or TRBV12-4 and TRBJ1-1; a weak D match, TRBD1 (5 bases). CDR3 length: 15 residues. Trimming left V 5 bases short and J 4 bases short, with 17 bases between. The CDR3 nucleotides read TGTGCCAGCAGTGCCGTTCGACAGATGGCCACTGAAGCTTTCTTT. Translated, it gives CASSAVRQMATEAFF.

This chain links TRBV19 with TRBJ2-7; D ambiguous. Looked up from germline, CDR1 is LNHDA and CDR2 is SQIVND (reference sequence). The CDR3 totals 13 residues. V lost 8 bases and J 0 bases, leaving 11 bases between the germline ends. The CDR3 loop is CASAFSLSYEQYF. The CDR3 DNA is TGTGCCAGTGCGTTCTCCCTCTCCTACGAGCAGTACTTC.

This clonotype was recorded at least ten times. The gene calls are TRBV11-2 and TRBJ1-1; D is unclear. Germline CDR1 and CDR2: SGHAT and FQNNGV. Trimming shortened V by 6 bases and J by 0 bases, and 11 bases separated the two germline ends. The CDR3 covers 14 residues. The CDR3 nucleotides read TGTGCCAGCAGTTCAACAGCTATGAACACTGAAGCTTTCTTT. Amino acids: CASSSTAMNTEAFF.

DNA of the CDR3: TGTGCCAGCAGTTTAATCCCCTCTAGCGGGATCGTAAACATTCAGTACTTC. Its protein is CASSLIPSSGIVNIQYF. This chain links TRBV27 with TRBJ2-4, with TRBD2 matching 9 bases. From germline, CDR1 is MNHEY and CDR2 SMNVEV (reference sequence). This CDR3 region has 17 residues. With 2 bases clipped from V and 6 bases from J, the junction kept 11 bases outside the gene matches.

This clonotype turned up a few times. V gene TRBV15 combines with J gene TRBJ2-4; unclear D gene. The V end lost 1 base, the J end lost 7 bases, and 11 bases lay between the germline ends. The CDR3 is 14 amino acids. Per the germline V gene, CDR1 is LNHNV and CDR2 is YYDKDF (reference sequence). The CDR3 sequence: CATSRGPEQNIQYF. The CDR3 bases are TGTGCCACCAGCAGAGGGCCGGAACAGAACATTCAGTACTTC.

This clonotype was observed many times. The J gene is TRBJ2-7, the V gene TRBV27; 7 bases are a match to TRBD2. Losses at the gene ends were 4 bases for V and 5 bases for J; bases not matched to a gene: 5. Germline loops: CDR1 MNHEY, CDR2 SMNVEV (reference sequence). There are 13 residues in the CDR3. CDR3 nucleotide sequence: TGTGCCAGCAGTTGGGGGGGGGGGAACGAGCAGTACTTC. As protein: CASSWGGGNEQYF.

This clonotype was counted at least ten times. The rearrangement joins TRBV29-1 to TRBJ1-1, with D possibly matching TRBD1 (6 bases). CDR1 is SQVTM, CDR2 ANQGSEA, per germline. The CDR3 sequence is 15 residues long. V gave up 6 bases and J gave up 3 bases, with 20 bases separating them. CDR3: CSVGGRASLYTEAFF. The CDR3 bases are TGCAGCGTCGGGGGCAGGGCCAGCTTATACACTGAAGCTTTCTTT. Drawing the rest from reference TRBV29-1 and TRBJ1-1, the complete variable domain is SAVISQKPSRDICQRGTSLTIQCQVDSQVTMMFWYRQQPGQSLTLIATANQGSEATYESGFVIDKFPISRPNLTFSTLTVSNMSPEDSSIYLCSVGGRASLYTEAFFGQGTRLTVV.

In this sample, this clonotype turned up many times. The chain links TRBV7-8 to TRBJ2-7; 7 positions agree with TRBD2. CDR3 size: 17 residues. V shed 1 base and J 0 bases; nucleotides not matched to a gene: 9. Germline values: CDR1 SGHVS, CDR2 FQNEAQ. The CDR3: CASSLGGSSSSSYEQYF. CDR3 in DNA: TGTGCCAGCAGCTTAGGCGGGAGTTCTTCGAGCTCCTACGAGCAGTACTTC. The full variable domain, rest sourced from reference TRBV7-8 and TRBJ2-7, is GAGVSQSPRYKVAKRGQDVALRCDPISGHVSLFWYQQALGQGPEFLTYFQNEAQLDKSGLPSDRFFAERPEGSVSTLKIQRTQQEDSAVYLCASSLGGSSSSSYEQYFGPGTRLTVT.

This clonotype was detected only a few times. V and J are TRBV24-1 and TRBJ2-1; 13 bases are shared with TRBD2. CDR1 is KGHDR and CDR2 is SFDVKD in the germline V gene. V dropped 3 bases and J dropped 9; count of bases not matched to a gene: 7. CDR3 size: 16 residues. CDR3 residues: CATSDAPGTSGIEQFF. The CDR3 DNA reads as TGTGCCACCAGTGATGCACCGGGGACTAGCGGGATTGAGCAGTTCTTC.

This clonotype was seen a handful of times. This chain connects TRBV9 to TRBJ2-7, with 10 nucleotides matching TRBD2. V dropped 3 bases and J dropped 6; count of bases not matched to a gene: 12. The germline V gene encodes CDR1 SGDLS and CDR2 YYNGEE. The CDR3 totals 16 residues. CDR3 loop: CASSASGTSEVGEQYF. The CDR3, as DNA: TGTGCCAGCAGCGCCTCCGGGACTAGCGAGGTTGGCGAGCAGTACTTC.